This T cell receptor (beta chain) appears in the sequencing data of a study of identifying expanded T cells in peripheral blood (dated by TCRdb to about 2019). Regarding the research as a whole: Technical replicates were generated by sequencing separate aliquots of the same genomic DNA pool, and four replicates were compared pairwise.

From the cysteine up to the phenylalanine, the CDR3 has a length of 11 residues. Of all the DNA, just the CDR3 is kept, 33 bases in frame from base 1. Deletion took 1 base off V and 6 bases off J, with a span of 4 bases between the germline ends. CDR1 and CDR2 were assigned from the germline V gene (reference sequence) as SEHNR and FQNEAQ. What the research found in general, with its limitations: The authors expected that over much longer intervals, such as months to years, biological variance in healthy repertoires might increase even further. Across all healthy-donor time intervals, the beta-binomial model significantly lowered both the number of clones called differentially abundant and the false-positive rate. The binomial model flagged approximately 1.2 differentially abundant clones between technical replicates, compared with about 16 over about two weeks and about 20 over four weeks. Across all healthy donors, variance in clone template counts between roughly 2-week samples was found to increase significantly with total template count.

No immune events such as infections were documented for the healthy donors during the collection period. Healthy-donor blood repertoires served as a training cohort to calibrate time-dependent variance in a beta-binomial model of T-cell clone differential abundance. There were 10 healthy donors in the training cohort, of whom 3 were female and 7 were male. The donors were between roughly 29 and 65 years old, with an average age of approximately 47 years. Whole blood from each healthy donor was obtained from a commercial supplier and was collected at three time points 2 to 3 weeks apart. For immunosequencing, genomic DNA was extracted from whole blood that had not been sorted. As regards this clone: The antigen it recognizes is unknown. Per-nucleotide qualities are absent, and no much larger clonotype sits a single base away.

TCRbeta CDR3 regions were profiled with the immunoSEQ Assay using bias-controlled multiplex PCR amplification of genomic DNA. The paper's processing steps were these. The absolute abundance of each unique TCRbeta CDR3 region was quantified after sequences were collapsed and filtered. Differential abundance was tested with two models: a binomial (Fisher-equivalent) model and a beta-binomial model that adds time-dependent variance fitted from healthy donors. Clones with fewer than 5 combined templates were removed, and differential abundance was called for clones with a Benjamini-Hochberg FDR below 0.01. The form v = (b*log(k)+a)^2 was used to model beta-binomial variance as a function of total template count across the two samples. Drawn from immuneACCESS, this table holds only the in-frame rearrangements with V and J called that TCRdb kept. Clones are partly lost; checked studies trace under half to an unresolved V gene and leave the rest unexplained. V and J calls and clone size are those listed in that table; D and trimming were worked out from the DNA. Present in this sample are 95,000 or so clones, around 88% of which were seen just once. Jointly, the top ten make up roughly 5.5% of the sample.

Sequenced material: blood. Recombination linked TRBV7-9 to TRBJ2-7; no confident D gene assignment can be made. The sequence derives from a person aged 18 to 70 in good health. In nucleotide form, the sequence is TGTGCCAGCAGCTTAGGTCGCGAGCAGTACTTC. It codes for CASSLGREQYF.